This T cell receptor beta chain was recovered during a study of blood T cell repertoires in COVID-19. Participants spanned ages 18 to 89 years and resided in about two dozen US areas. Participants reported their clinical history, and cohort assignment relied on those reports. Only in-frame clones appear in the TCRdb table, and some are missing; sequencing was by immunoSEQ multiplex PCR. Of 150,000 to 200,000 clones in the sample, about 88% were seen once. The CDR3 totals 17 residues. Per the germline V gene, CDR1 is SGHNT and CDR2 is YENEEA. Trimming took off 5 bases at V and 6 bases at J, with 24 bases between the two ends.

V usage is TRBV11-3 and J usage is TRBJ2-3; maybe TRBD1 (5 bases). This clonotype originated in a woman between 18 and 29 years old who had recovered from COVID-19. Sample: PBMCs or T cells enriched from blood (not recorded which). The CDR3 DNA reads as TGTGCCAGCAGCACCCGGACGGACACGACGCATTCTGATACGCAGTATTTT. It codes for CASSTRTDTTHSDTQYF.